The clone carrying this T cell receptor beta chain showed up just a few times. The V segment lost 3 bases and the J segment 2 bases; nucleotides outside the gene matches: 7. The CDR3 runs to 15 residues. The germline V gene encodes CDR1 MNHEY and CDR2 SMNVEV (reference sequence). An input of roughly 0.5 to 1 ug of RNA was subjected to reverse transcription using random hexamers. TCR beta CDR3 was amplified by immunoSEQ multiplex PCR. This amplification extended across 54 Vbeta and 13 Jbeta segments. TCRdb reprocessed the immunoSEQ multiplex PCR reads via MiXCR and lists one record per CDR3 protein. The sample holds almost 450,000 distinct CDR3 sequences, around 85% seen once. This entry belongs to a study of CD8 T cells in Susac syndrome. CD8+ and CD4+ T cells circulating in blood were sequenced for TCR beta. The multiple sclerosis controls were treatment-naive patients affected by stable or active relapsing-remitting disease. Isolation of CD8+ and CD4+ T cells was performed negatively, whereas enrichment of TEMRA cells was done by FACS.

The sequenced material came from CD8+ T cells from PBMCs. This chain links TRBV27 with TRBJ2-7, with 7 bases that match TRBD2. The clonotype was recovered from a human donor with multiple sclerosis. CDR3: CASSFMGGITYEQYF. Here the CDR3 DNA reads TGTGCCAGCAGTTTTATGGGGGGGATCACCTACGAGCAGTACTTC.